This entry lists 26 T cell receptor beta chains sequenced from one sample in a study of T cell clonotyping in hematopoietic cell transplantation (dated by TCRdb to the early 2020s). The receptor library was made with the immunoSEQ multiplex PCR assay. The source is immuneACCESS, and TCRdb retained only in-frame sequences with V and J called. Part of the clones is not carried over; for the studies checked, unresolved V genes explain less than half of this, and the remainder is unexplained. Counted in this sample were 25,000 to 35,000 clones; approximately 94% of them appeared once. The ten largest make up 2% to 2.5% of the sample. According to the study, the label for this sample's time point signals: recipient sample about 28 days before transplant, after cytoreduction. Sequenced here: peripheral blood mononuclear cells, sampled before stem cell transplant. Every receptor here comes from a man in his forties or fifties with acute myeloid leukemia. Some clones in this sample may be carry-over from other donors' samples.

The CDR3 DNA reads TGTGCCAGCAGTCCGGGACACCCTTTCCCCCAGTACTTC. The encoded protein is CASSPGHPFPQYF. J is TRBJ2-5 and V is TRBV27, with D possibly TRBD1 on 6 matching bases. The CDR3 length is 13 residues. CDR1 and CDR2 (germline): MNHEY, SMNVEV (reference sequence). Trimming stripped 5 bases from V and 9 bases from J, with 16 bases between.

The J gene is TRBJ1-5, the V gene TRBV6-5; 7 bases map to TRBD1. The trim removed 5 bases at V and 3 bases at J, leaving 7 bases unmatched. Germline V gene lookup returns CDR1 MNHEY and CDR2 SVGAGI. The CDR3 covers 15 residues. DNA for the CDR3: TGTGCCAGCAGTCCTTACAGGGGACCCAATCAGCCCCAGCATTTT. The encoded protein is CASSPYRGPNQPQHF.

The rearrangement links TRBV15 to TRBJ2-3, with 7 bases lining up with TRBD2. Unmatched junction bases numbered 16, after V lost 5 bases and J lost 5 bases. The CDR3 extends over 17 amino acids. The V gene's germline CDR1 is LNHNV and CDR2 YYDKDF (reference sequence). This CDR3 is CATSGGTSVEDQDTQYF. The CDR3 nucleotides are TGTGCCACCAGCGGGGGAACTAGCGTTGAGGATCAAGATACGCAGTATTTT. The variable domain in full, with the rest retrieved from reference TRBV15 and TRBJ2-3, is DAMVIQNPRYQVTQFGKPVTLSCSQTLNHNVMYWYQQKSSQAPKLLFHYYDKDFNNEADTPDNFQSRRPNTSFCFLDIRSPGLGDTAMYLCATSGGTSVEDQDTQYFGPGTRLTVL.

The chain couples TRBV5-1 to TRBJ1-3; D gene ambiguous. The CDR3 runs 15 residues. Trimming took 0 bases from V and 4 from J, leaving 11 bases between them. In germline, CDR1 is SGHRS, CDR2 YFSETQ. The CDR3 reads CASSLGPAGGNTIYF. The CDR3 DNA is TGCGCCAGCAGCTTGGGACCCGCGGGGGGAAACACCATATATTTT.

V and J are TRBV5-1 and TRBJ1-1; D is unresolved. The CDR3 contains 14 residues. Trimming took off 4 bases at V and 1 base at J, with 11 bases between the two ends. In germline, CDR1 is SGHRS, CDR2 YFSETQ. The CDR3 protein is CASSINDPNTEAFF. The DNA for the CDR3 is TGCGCCAGCAGCATAAACGACCCGAACACTGAAGCTTTCTTT.

The CDR3 here is CASKSGTGNYGYTF. In nucleotides, the CDR3 is TGTGCCAGCAAATCCGGGACAGGGAACTATGGCTACACCTTC. The chain combines TRBV6-5 with TRBJ1-2, with 9 bases identical to TRBD1. Germline V gives CDR1 MNHEY, CDR2 SVGAGI. The CDR3 runs 14 residues. V lost 7 bases, J lost 2 bases, and 5 bases stayed unmatched.

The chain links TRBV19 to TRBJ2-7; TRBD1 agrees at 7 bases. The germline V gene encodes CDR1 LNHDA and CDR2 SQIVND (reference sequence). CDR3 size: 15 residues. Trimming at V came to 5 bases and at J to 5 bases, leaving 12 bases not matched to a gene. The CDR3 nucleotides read TGTGCCAGTAGTCTCAGACAGGGCCCCAAGGACGAGCAGTACTTC. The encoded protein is CASSLRQGPKDEQYF. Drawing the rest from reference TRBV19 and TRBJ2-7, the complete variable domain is DGGITQSPKYLFRKEGQNVTLSCEQNLNHDAMYWYRQDPGQGLRLIYYSQIVNDFQKGDIAEGYSVSREKKESFPLTVTSAQKNPTAFYLCASSLRQGPKDEQYFGPGTRLTVT.

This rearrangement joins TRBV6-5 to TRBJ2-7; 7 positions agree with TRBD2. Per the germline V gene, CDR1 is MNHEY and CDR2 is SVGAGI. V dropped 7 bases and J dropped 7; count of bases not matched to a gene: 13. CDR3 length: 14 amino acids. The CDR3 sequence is CASTQLASPGEQYF. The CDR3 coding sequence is TGTGCCAGCACCCAACTAGCGTCCCCGGGGGAGCAGTACTTC.

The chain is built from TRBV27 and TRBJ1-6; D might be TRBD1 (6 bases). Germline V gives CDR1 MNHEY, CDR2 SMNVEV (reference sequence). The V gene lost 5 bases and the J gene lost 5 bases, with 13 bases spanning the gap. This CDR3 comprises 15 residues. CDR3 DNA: TGTGCCAGCAGTCCCGGACAGCCGGATAATTCACCCCTCCACTTT. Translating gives CASSPGQPDNSPLHF.

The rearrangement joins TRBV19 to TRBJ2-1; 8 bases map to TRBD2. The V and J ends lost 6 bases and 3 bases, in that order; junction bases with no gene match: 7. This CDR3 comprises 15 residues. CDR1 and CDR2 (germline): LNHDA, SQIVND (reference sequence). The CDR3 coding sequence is TGTGCCAGTAGCGGGGGGGCGGGGTTCTACAATGAGCAGTTCTTC. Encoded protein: CASSGGAGFYNEQFF.

CDR3 sequence (DNA): TGTGCCAGCAGTGACTCCCCCGGGAGGGGTAAAAATGAGCAGTTCTTC. This codes for CASSDSPGRGKNEQFF. J is TRBJ2-1 and V is TRBV6-4, with 8 bases matching TRBD2. V lost 0 bases, J lost 7 bases, and 8 bases stayed unmatched. CDR1 and CDR2 (germline): MRHNA, SNTAGT. The CDR3 is made up of 16 amino acids.

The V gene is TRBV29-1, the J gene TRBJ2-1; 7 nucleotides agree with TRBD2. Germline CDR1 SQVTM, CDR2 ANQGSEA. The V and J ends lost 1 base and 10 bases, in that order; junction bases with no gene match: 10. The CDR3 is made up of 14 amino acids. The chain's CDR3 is CSVEVQTSRREQFF. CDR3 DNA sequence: TGCAGCGTTGAAGTTCAGACTAGCAGAAGGGAGCAGTTCTTC.

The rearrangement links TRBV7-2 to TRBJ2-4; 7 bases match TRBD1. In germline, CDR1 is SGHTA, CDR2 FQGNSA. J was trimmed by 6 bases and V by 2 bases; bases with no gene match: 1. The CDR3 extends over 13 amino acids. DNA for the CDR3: TGTGCCAGCAGCTTAAGGGACAGAAACATTCAGTACTTC. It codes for CASSLRDRNIQYF.

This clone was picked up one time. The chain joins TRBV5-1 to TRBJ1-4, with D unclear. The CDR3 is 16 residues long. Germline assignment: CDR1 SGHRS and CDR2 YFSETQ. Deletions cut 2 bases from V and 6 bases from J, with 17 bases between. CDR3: CASSFSGRGGDEKLFF. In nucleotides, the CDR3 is TGCGCCAGCAGCTTTTCCGGGAGAGGAGGTGATGAAAAACTGTTTTTT. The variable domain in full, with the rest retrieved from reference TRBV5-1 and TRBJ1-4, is KAGVTQTPRYLIKTRGQQVTLSCSPISGHRSVSWYQQTPGQGLQFLFEYFSETQRNKGNFPGRFSGRQFSNSRSEMNVSTLELGDSALYLCASSFSGRGGDEKLFFGSGTQLSVL.

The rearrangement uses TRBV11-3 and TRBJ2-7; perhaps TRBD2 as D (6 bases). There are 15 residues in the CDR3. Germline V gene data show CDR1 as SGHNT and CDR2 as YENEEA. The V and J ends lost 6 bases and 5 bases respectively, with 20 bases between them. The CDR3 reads CASSPGGVGGNEQYF. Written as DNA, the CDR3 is TGTGCCAGCAGTCCAGGAGGGGTAGGAGGAAACGAGCAGTACTTC.

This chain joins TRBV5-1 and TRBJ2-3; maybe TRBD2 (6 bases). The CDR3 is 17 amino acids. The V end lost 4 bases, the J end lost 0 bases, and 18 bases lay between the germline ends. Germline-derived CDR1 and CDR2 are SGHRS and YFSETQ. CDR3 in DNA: TGCGCCAGCAGCCCTACTCCCTCTAGCGTAAGCACAGATACGCAGTATTTT. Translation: CASSPTPSSVSTDTQYF.

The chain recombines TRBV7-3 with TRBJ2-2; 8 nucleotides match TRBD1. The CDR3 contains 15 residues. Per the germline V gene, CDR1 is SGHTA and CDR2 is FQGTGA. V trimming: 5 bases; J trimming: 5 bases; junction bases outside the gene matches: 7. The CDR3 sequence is CASSPDRGRTGELFF. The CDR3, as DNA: TGTGCCAGCAGCCCTGACAGGGGTCGGACCGGGGAGCTGTTTTTT.

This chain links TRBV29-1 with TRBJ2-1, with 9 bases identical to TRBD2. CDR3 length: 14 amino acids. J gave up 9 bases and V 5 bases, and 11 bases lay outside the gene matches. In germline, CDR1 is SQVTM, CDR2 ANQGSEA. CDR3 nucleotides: TGCAGCGTTCAGACTAGCGGCTTCTTGCCTGAGCAGTTCTTC. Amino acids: CSVQTSGFLPEQFF.

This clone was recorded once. The CDR3 nucleotides are TGTGCCAGCACGTCACCCTACGAGCAGTACTTC. Translating gives CASTSPYEQYF. The J gene is TRBJ2-7, the V gene TRBV28; no reliable D call. Germline lookup yields CDR1 MDHEN and CDR2 SYDVKM. The germline V and J ends were trimmed by 7 bases and 2 bases, with 6 bases remaining between them. The CDR3 consists of 11 residues.

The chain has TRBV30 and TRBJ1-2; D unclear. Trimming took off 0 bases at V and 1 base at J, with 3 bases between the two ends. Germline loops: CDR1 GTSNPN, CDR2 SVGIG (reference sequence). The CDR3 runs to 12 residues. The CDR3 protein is CAWSVLNYGYTF. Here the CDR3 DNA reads TGTGCCTGGAGTGTACTTAACTATGGCTACACCTTC.

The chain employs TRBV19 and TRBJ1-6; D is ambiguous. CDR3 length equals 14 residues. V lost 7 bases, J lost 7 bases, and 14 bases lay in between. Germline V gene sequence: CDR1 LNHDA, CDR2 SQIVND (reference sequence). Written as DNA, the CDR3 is TGTGCCAGTACGCGGGAGCGATGGAATTCACCCCTCCACTTT. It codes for CASTRERWNSPLHF.

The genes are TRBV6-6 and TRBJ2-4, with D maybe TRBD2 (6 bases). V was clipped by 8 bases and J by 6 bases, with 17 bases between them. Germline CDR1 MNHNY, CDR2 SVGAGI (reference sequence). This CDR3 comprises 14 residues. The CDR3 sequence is CASGGQSLGNIQYF. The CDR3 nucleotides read TGTGCCAGCGGAGGGCAGTCCCTCGGAAACATTCAGTACTTC.

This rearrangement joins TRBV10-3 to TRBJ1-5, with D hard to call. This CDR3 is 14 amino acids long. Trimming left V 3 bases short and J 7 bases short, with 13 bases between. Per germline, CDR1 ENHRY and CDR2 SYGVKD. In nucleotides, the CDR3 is TGTGCCATCAGTGATAATGGGAGTTGGCAGCCCCAGCATTTT. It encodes CAISDNGSWQPQHF.

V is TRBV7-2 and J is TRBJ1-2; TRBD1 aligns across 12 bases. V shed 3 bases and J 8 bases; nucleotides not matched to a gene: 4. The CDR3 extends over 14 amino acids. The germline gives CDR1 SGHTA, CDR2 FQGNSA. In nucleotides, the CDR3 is TGTGCCAGCAGCTTCGCGGGACAGGGGGCGGGCTACACCTTC. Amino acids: CASSFAGQGAGYTF.

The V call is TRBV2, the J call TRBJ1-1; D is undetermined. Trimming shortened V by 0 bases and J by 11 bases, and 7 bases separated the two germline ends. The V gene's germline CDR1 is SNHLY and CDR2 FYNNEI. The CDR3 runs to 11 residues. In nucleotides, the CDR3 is TGTGCCAGCAGTGAAGCGGGAGGGGCTTTCTTT. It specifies CASSEAGGAFF.

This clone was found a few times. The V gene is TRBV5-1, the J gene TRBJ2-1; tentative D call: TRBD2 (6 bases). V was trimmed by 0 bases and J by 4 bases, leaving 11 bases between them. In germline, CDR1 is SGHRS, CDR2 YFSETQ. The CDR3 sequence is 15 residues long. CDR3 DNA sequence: TGCGCCAGCAGCTTGGGTACGGGGGATTACAATGAGCAGTTCTTC. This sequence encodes CASSLGTGDYNEQFF.